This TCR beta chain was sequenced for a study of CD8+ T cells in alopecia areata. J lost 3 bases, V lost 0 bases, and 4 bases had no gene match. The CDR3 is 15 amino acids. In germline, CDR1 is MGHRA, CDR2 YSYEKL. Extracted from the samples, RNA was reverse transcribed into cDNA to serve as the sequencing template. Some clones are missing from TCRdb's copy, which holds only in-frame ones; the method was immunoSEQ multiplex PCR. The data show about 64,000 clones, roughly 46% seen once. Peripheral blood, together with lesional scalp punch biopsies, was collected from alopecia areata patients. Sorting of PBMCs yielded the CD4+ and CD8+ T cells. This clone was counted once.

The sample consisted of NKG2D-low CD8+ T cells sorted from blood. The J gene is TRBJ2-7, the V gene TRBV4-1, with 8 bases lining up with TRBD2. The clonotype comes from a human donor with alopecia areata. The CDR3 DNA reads TGCGCCAGCAGCCAAGACGGGAGGGAGTACTACGAGCAGTACTTC. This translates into CASSQDGREYYEQYF.